This T cell receptor (beta chain) was recorded in a study of T cell changes during pregnancy in multiple sclerosis. This clone was seen once. Libraries were prepared by immunoSEQ multiplex PCR; TCRdb keeps only in-frame clonotypes and omits some of them. The table shows 58,000 or so clones, with approximately 90% occurring only once. The TCR sequence derives from a female donor with multiple sclerosis, enrolled in a pregnancy study. This specimen was CD4+ T cells from peripheral blood mononuclear cells, taken in the third trimester of pregnancy.

CDR3 residues: CSVEERGYNEQFF. CDR3 coding DNA: TGCAGCGTTGAGGAGCGGGGTTACAATGAGCAGTTCTTC. The chain recombines TRBV29-1 with TRBJ2-1, with 7 bases lining up with TRBD2. The ends lost 3 bases at V and 4 bases at J; junction bases unmatched: 3. The CDR3 is made up of 13 amino acids. Germline loops: CDR1 SQVTM, CDR2 ANQGSEA.